This entry is about one T cell receptor beta chain. The data stem from a study of blood T cell repertoires in COVID-19. Study in general: Samples of COVID-19 (acute and convalescent) were obtained from the United States, Italy and Spain. From T cells, B-cell-depleted T cells, or PBMCs came the material, which was cDNA or gDNA.

The CDR3 totals 15 residues. Per the original methods: For nucleated cells, counts were estimated from reference gene primer amplification. Using immunoSEQ multiplex PCR, the repertoire was profiled, and TCRdb retains in-frame clones only, with some absent. D and trimming were read from the DNA, whereas the V and J calls and clone size are those reported in that table. The sample lists 210,000 or so clones, 84% seen once, with 20% in the top ten. The sequence was obtained from a human donor in a cohort sampled during active COVID-19. The chain combines TRBV21-1 with TRBJ2-5; the table's D call, TRBD2, was not checked against the DNA. TRBV21-1 is assigned pseudogene status. The sample was peripheral blood. The CDR3 reads CASSKGGVYQETQYF. CDR3 DNA: TGTGCCAGCAGCAAAGGGGGGGTTTACCAAGAGACCCAGTACTTC.